Below, one TCR beta chain is given with its context. The antigen it binds to is not known. No quality values exist for individual bases; no much larger clone is one base distant. Donors were healthy HIV-negative adults with no recently reported acute infections or vaccinations. Only Caucasian adults living in Nashville, Tennessee, USA were represented among the donors. Magnetic negative selection was used to enrich CD4+ T cells, after which naive cells were positively selected on CD45RA and the negative fraction became the memory subset. After blood collection by leukapheresis, PBMCs were isolated using Ficoll-Histopaque density gradient centrifugation and then cryopreserved in the vapor phase of liquid nitrogen. Analytical flow cytometry was used to check the purity and quantity of every magnetically sorted T cell population. Genomic DNA was isolated from every sorted fraction and measured by UV absorbance on a Nanodrop 2000c.

Using the deep immunoSEQ assay, multiplex PCR amplified TCR CDR3 regions from genomic DNA. For each cell subset, the extracted genomic DNA was distributed evenly across all wells of several immunoSEQ 96-well plates, and each plate served as one replicate. For sorted subsets, about 200 ng genomic DNA, equal to about 30,000 T cell genomes, was loaded into each replicate PCR. Purified libraries were measured with a Qubit 3.0 fluorometer, size-checked on a Bioanalyzer 2100, and measured again with the KAPA Library Quantification kit. A separate single-read 150-cycle Illumina NextSeq 550 flow cell was used to sequence each immunoSEQ 96-well plate. As for the authors' bioinformatics: Because the immunoSEQ output included only junctional sequences and no quality scores, the filtering could not be the same as the filtering used for full-length reads. To assign V/J genes and CDR3, sequences were annotated using PyIR, a Python wrapper for IgBLAST v1.9, with IMGT germline references. Reads were removed for weak V/J assignments (E-value above 1e-6), missing CDR3, stop codons, out-of-frame junctions, or ambiguous translated residues. V3J clonotypes were defined as sequences sharing an identical inferred V gene, J gene, and CDR3 amino acid sequence. To compute the percentage overlap between repertoires, the number of shared unique clonotypes was divided by the size of the smaller repertoire. Repertoire richness was assessed with RTK rarefaction, the Chao1 estimator, and Recon v2.1 estimates of unobserved clonotypes. Generation probabilities were computed with OLGA for all TCRbeta clonotypes obtained by the gDNA method from several donors. The immuneACCESS repertoire file appears here via TCRdb, limited to in-frame rearrangements. These files lack a portion of the clones; in checked studies, under half of the deficit traces to unresolved V genes, and the cause of the others is not known. V and J calls and clone size come straight from that table; D and trimming were deduced from the DNA. Across this sample there are approximately 1,000,000 clones, with around three quarters seen only once. Roughly 0.9% of the sample is held by the ten biggest clonotypes.

A distance of 12 bases separates the germline ends of V and J, which lose 0 bases and 10 bases respectively. The germline V gene gives CDR1 as SQVTM and CDR2 as ANQGSEA. The CDR3, cysteine through phenylalanine, is 12 amino acids long. The only DNA kept is the CDR3, 36 bases in frame from the first base. This sample is part of a study of shared clonotypes between healthy human individuals (dated by TCRdb to about 2020). Notes on the research overall: The cohort included a few men and two women between 18 and 49 years of age. Per donor, three plates each were used for CD4 naive and CD4 memory, two for CD8 naive, and one for CD8 memory. To estimate repertoire size and how much clonotype sharing occurs between individuals, the study deeply sequenced the blood TCR repertoires of about 5 healthy adults. Different laboratories and diverse techniques were used to prepare libraries and sequence TCR repertoires, to increase sequencing depth and limit assay-specific biases. Between about 0.8 and 8.9 billion PBMCs per donor were obtained by leukapheresis. Findings and caveats that apply to the study as a whole: Because the study included only a small number of donors, the genetic and exposure-history diversity represented was limited. Clonotypes shared by all four sorted-subset donors showed higher generation probabilities than non-shared clonotypes. Only blood was sampled, and tissue TCR repertoires likely differ from those in blood. Sharing across a few donors was observed for about 5% of naive CD4, less than 4% of naive CD8, about 2.3% of memory CD4, and about 0.39% of memory CD8 clonotypes. Incomplete sequencing was indicated by rarefaction of sorted-subset datasets, despite the large sequencing depth. Pairwise subsampling led to the expectation that sequencing depth would affect the degree of clonotype sharing among donors. Naive subsets generally had larger estimated clonotype richness than memory subsets did.

The source material was memory CD4+ T cells from PBMCs. Sample cell subset or site, as interpreted from the label and publication: CD45RA-negative fraction. This TCR derives from a young man in good health. Some clones in this sample may be carry-over from other donors' samples. The V and J segments used are TRBV29-1 and TRBJ1-1; D gene: possibly TRBD1, on 5 matching bases. The CDR3 sequence is CSVEDLRRGAFF. The DNA is TGCAGCGTTGAAGATCTGAGAAGGGGAGCTTTCTTT.